A single T cell receptor (beta chain) is shown here with its context. This clonotype was seen more than once but under ten times. Its antigen has not been determined. A much larger clone lies one base from this, so it may be a read error. Receptor libraries were prepared by PCR. The sample was run on an Illumina HiSeq 2500. To reduce PCR and sequencing biases, unique molecular identifiers were built into the TCR beta cDNA libraries. Roughly 500,000 cDNA molecules were obtained per 1 to 10 million input T cells, so each molecule approximated one T cell. The patient libraries were prepared and sequenced with the same protocol used for the earlier healthy control dataset. Samples belonging to the same batch were prepared together, multiplexed and sequenced on a shared HiSeq lane. As for the original processing: Raw barcoded reads were processed with MIGEC, and single-read molecular identifier groups were discarded before consensus assembly and CDR3 extraction. Clonotype tables were post-analysed with VDJtools, normalizing diversity by down-sampling all datasets to the smallest sample size. Repertoire overlap clustering matched CDR3 amino acid but not nucleotide sequences to correct batch-related cross-sample contamination. TCRdb ran its own pipeline on the public reads, namely fastp trimming at Q25 and MiXCR clone calling, and kept in-frame beta chains. Rows are combined by CDR3 protein, so each entry shows the most common genes and DNA. None of the V and J calls come from the authors' own analysis; TCRdb made them. The sample table holds some 690,000 distinct CDR3 sequences, of which 30% were seen once. Jointly, the top ten make up around 0.6% of the sample.

To demonstrate the VDJtools post-analysis software, the study profiled TCR beta repertoires from the peripheral blood of around 13 young patients with multiple sclerosis. The multiple sclerosis patients were children and adolescents ranging in age from 6 to 15 years. The sample belongs to a study of post-analysis software for immune sequencing data (dated by TCRdb to between 2015 and 2017). Regarding the complete study: Recorded disease courses included relapsing-remitting, secondary progressive and progressive-relapsing multiple sclerosis, with some patients lacking subtype annotation. The patient repertoires were set against 11 previously published healthy control repertoires from donors whose ages ranged from 6 to 25 years. A subset of samples was prepared in parallel using single-end sample barcoding, then pooled and co-amplified after Illumina adapter ligation. The investigation overall reported the following: The control group was slightly older than the multiple sclerosis patient group. Roughly 5 TRBV segments, including TRBV5-6, TRBV5-1 and TRBV20-1, were significantly more frequent in patients than controls. When samples were clustered directly using the F measure, samples prepared in the same batch co-clustered strongly, which prompted a batch-effect correction. Normalized Chao1 diversity was significantly lower in multiple sclerosis patients than controls, suggesting substantial peripheral T-cell clonal expansion.

From the cysteine through the phenylalanine, the CDR3 covers 15 amino acids. Of all the DNA, just the CDR3 is kept, 45 bases in frame from base 1. The CDR1 and CDR2 encoded by the germline V gene (reference sequence) are DFQATT and SNEGSKA. This clonotype was obtained from a girl between 5 and 17 years old with multiple sclerosis. This chain is built from TRBV20-1 and TRBJ2-5; no D segment can be confidently identified. The J call may not be correct, given that the DNA end is closer to TRBJ2-7. The sample taken for sequencing was blood. The CDR3 protein sequence reads: CSARQEGFGTYEQYF. The DNA sequence is as follows: TGCAGTGCTCGTCAAGAAGGGTTTGGCACCTACGAGCAGTACTTC.